Reported below is one T cell receptor (beta chain). Profiling relied on immunoSEQ multiplex PCR, and the TCRdb table lists in-frame clones only, not all of them. The sample shows around 90,000 clones, around nine tenths of them seen only once. This specimen comes from a study of blood T cell repertoires in COVID-19. Between the trimmed V and J ends, which lost 5 bases and 2 bases, there was a span of 16 bases. Per the germline V gene, CDR1 is SGHNT and CDR2 is YENEEA. The CDR3 is 16 amino acids. The sequenced sample consisted of peripheral blood. This clonotype was obtained from a man aged 45-65 years with COVID-19, enrolled during active disease. The V call is TRBV11-3, the J call TRBJ2-1; no clear D. In DNA form, the CDR3 reads TGTGCCAGCAGCAACACTCGGGTCGGAGCCTACAATGAGCAGTTCTTC. Residues: CASSNTRVGAYNEQFF.